Below are 9 T cell receptor beta chains sequenced from a single sample in a study of control samples from healthy donors and cancer patients. Data came from immunoSEQ multiplex PCR; TCRdb stores just in-frame clones and leaves some out. The data show under 150,000 clones, about 95% seen once. Sequencing was done on a sample of blood. Receptor source: a man in his thirties or forties in good health.

Only one count was recorded for this clone. This sequence joins TRBV30 and TRBJ2-2; 9 bases are shared with TRBD2. Germline V gene lookup returns CDR1 GTSNPN and CDR2 SVGIG (reference sequence). The CDR3 totals 16 residues. V trimming: 6 bases; J trimming: 7 bases; junction bases outside the gene matches: 15. The CDR3 bases are TGTGCCTGTCTACGGGGAGCGGGGGGCCGTAACGGGGAGCTGTTTTTT. As protein: CACLRGAGGRNGELFF.

This clone appeared once. The gene calls are TRBV2 and TRBJ1-1; tentative D call: TRBD1 (5 bases). CDR1 and CDR2 (germline): SNHLY, FYNNEI. CDR3 size: 15 residues. Deletions cut 2 bases from V and 0 bases from J, with 10 bases between. The CDR3 is CASSESGPLNTEAFF. The CDR3 nucleotides are TGTGCCAGCAGTGAATCAGGGCCGCTGAACACTGAAGCTTTCTTT.

This chain connects TRBV6-2 or TRBV6-3 to TRBJ1-6; TRBD1 aligns across 7 bases. V shed 0 bases, J shed 8 bases, and the junction held 4 bases outside the gene matches. Germline lookup yields CDR1 MNHEY and CDR2 SVGEGT. This CDR3 comprises 15 residues. CDR3 in amino acids: CASSYSDRRYSPLHF. For the CDR3, the DNA is TGTGCCAGCAGTTACTCGGACAGGCGGTATTCACCCCTCCACTTT.

The chain joins TRBV9 to TRBJ1-2, with TRBD1 matching over 7 bases. The length of the CDR3 is 17 residues. With V trimmed by 4 bases and J by 5 bases, 17 bases remained unmatched. Looked up from germline, CDR1 is SGDLS and CDR2 is YYNGEE. CDR3 sequence reads: CASSPTPRTGELYGYTF. Written as DNA, the CDR3 is TGTGCCAGCAGCCCCACCCCACGGACAGGAGAACTTTATGGCTACACCTTC.

The J gene is TRBJ2-7, the V gene TRBV27; D is unclear. The CDR3 sequence is 14 residues long. V was trimmed by 5 bases and J by 0 bases, leaving 11 bases between them. CDR1 and CDR2 from the germline V gene are MNHEY and SMNVEV (reference sequence). In DNA, the CDR3 is TGTGCCAGCAGTCCCCGACTGGACTCCTACGAGCAGTACTTC. The encoded protein is CASSPRLDSYEQYF.

The chain carries TRBV7-2 and TRBJ2-1, with 9 bases aligning to TRBD2. V lost 5 bases and J lost 7; bases outside the gene matches: 9. Per germline, CDR1 SGHTA and CDR2 FQGNSA. The CDR3 contains 15 residues. CDR3 loop: CASSPGGGAFNEQFF. The CDR3 DNA is TGTGCCAGCAGCCCGGGCGGGGGGGCGTTTAATGAGCAGTTCTTC.

This clone was seen more than once but under ten times. At the DNA level, this CDR3 is encoded by other sequences in the same sample as well. This chain links TRBV5-6 with TRBJ1-2; D is undetermined. Germline V gives CDR1 SGHDT, CDR2 YYEEEE. Trimming took 1 base from V and 4 from J, leaving 5 bases between them. This CDR3 comprises 12 residues. The DNA for the CDR3 is TGTGCCAGCAGCTTGTCCAGCTATGGCTACACCTTC. This gives the protein CASSLSSYGYTF.

In DNA, the CDR3 is TGTGCCAGCAGTTACCTAACAGTTACCTACGAGCAGTACTTC. This gives the protein CASSYLTVTYEQYF. The V and J genes are TRBV6-2 or TRBV6-3 and TRBJ2-7; no clear D gene. V dropped 2 bases and J dropped 2 bases, with 10 bases sitting between them. The length of the CDR3 is 14 residues. The germline V gene has CDR1 MNHEY and CDR2 SVGEGT.

CDR3 amino acids: CSVSRGGGELFF. The CDR3, as DNA: TGCAGCGTTTCTCGCGGGGGAGGGGAGCTGTTTTTT. The V gene is TRBV29-1, the J gene TRBJ2-2, with 7 positions matching TRBD2. Germline-derived CDR1 and CDR2 are SQVTM and ANQGSEA. V lost 5 bases and J lost 8; bases outside the gene matches: 5. The CDR3 spans 12 residues.